The TCR beta chain described here comes from a study of blood T cell repertoires in COVID-19. Whole-study context: The United States, Italy and Spain supplied acute and convalescent COVID-19 samples. PBMCs, B-cell-depleted T cells, or T cells were the source of the cDNA or gDNA that made up the material.

The CDR3 consists of 14 residues. V was pared by 1 base and J by 5 bases, with 2 bases of the junction left unmatched. Looked up from germline, CDR1 is SGHNT and CDR2 is YYREEE (reference sequence). Original processing notes: Quantification of nucleated cells was approximated via reference gene primer amplification. TCRdb's copy holds only in-frame clones and misses some; the assay was immunoSEQ multiplex PCR. Clonal size and the V and J genes are those of that table, whereas D and trimming came from the DNA. Found here are approximately 150,000 clones, 85% to 90% of them singletons; the top ten hold roughly 3.2%.

The J gene is TRBJ1-4, the V gene TRBV5-4; TRBD1 matches at 7 bases. The sequenced sample consisted of peripheral blood. This sequence was found in a woman aged 55-75 years with active COVID-19. The CDR3 sequence is CASSLKTGNEKLFF. DNA for the CDR3: TGTGCCAGCAGCTTGAAGACAGGGAATGAAAAACTGTTTTTT. Full variable domain (rest looked up from reference TRBV5-4 and TRBJ1-4): ETGVTQSPTHLIKTRGQQVTLRCSSQSGHNTVSWYQQALGQGPQFIFQYYREEENGRGNFPPRFSGLQFPNYSSELNVNALELDDSALYLCASSLKTGNEKLFFGSGTQLSVL.